These 23 T cell receptor beta chains share one sample of origin, sequenced in a study of cytomegalovirus exposure and HLA in healthy donors. The PCR was carried out with 60 Vbeta primers and 13 Jbeta primers. Measured with immunoSEQ multiplex PCR; TCRdb has only the in-frame clones, and not every one. The table records roughly 150,000 clones, about 72% of them present only once. Material for sequencing was PBMCs. The receptors were sampled from a man aged 60 to 69 in good health and CMV-seronegative.

This clone was seen more than once but under ten times. The chain combines TRBV11-2 with TRBJ2-3; 8 positions match TRBD2. This CDR3 comprises 14 residues. The germline CDR1 and CDR2 sequences are SGHAT and FQNNGV. V gave up 3 bases and J gave up 5 bases; unmatched junction bases: 4. The CDR3, as DNA: TGTGCCAGCAGCTTCGCTAGCGGGTTAGATACGCAGTATTTT. Translation: CASSFASGLDTQYF.

The CDR3 DNA is TGTGCCAGCAGCCAAGTTTGGCAGGGAGAGACCCAGTACTTC. Its translation is CASSQVWQGETQYF. The J gene is TRBJ2-5, the V gene TRBV4-2; weak D call: TRBD1 (5 bases). Trimming removed 1 base from V and 4 bases from J, with 10 bases in between. CDR3 size: 14 residues. From germline, CDR1 is LGHNA and CDR2 YNFKEQ.

The chain links TRBV27 to TRBJ1-5, with TRBD1 matching over 7 bases. Germline V gene sequence: CDR1 MNHEY, CDR2 SMNVEV (reference sequence). The CDR3 consists of 13 residues. V trimming: 5 bases; J trimming: 5 bases; junction bases outside the gene matches: 3. The CDR3 spells CASSPDRDQPQHF. Here the CDR3 DNA reads TGTGCCAGCAGTCCCGACAGGGATCAGCCCCAGCATTTT.

This rearrangement joins TRBV7-2 to TRBJ2-7; D remains unclear. Germline-derived CDR1 and CDR2 are SGHTA and FQGNSA. V was cut by 4 bases and J by 7 bases, with 8 bases left in between. This CDR3 spans 11 amino acids. For the CDR3, the DNA is TGTGCCAGCAGCTCCAACCTAGAGCAGTACTTC. Translation gives CASSSNLEQYF.

CDR3: CASSLVGGSEEKLFF. The CDR3 DNA reads as TGCGCCAGCAGCTTGGTCGGAGGGAGTGAGGAAAAACTGTTTTTT. The rearrangement links TRBV5-1 to TRBJ1-4, with D unclear. Trimming stripped 0 bases from V and 8 bases from J, with 14 bases between. Germline loops: CDR1 SGHRS, CDR2 YFSETQ. This CDR3 has 15 amino acids.

The chain joins TRBV7-3 to TRBJ2-1; D is unresolved. The germline V and J ends were trimmed by 1 base and 2 bases, with 9 bases remaining between them. Per the germline V gene, CDR1 is SGHTA and CDR2 is FQGTGA. The CDR3 loop spans 15 amino acids. This CDR3 is CASSLNGGTYNEQFF. DNA for the CDR3: TGTGCCAGCAGCTTAAACGGCGGAACCTACAATGAGCAGTTCTTC.

The J gene is TRBJ1-6, the V gene TRBV6-5; TRBD1 is a possible D gene (6 bases). Trimming shortened V by 6 bases and J by 0 bases, and 9 bases separated the two germline ends. CDR1 and CDR2 (germline): MNHEY, SVGAGI. The CDR3 covers 15 residues. CDR3 in amino acids: CASRGAGSYNSPLHF. The CDR3 DNA reads TGTGCCAGCAGGGGGGCAGGCTCCTATAATTCACCCCTCCACTTT.

The chain employs TRBV28 and TRBJ1-4, with TRBD1 identical over 8 bases. The CDR3 sequence is 15 residues long. Losses at the gene ends were 5 bases for V and 8 bases for J; bases not matched to a gene: 10. From germline, CDR1 is MDHEN and CDR2 SYDVKM. The DNA for the CDR3 is TGTGCCAGCAGTGGGGCGGACAGGGTTGGGGAAAAACTGTTTTTT. Translated, it gives CASSGADRVGEKLFF.

This sequence joins TRBV4-2 and TRBJ2-2, with TRBD1 matching over 12 bases. Germline CDR1 reads LGHNA; CDR2 reads YNFKEQ. CDR3 size: 17 residues. Losses at the gene ends were 1 base for V and 6 bases for J; bases not matched to a gene: 6. The CDR3 region is CASSQVGQGALSGELFF. In nucleotides, the CDR3 is TGTGCCAGCAGCCAAGTGGGACAGGGGGCGCTTTCCGGGGAGCTGTTTTTT.

This clone was recorded a few times. V usage is TRBV5-1 and J usage is TRBJ2-1; TRBD1 matches at 9 bases. The CDR3 consists of 15 residues. Looked up from germline, CDR1 is SGHRS and CDR2 is YFSETQ. V dropped 2 bases and J dropped 8; count of bases not matched to a gene: 8. CDR3 loop: CASSLQGAGRDEQFF. The CDR3, as DNA: TGCGCCAGCAGCTTACAGGGGGCAGGTAGGGATGAGCAGTTCTTC.

The chain carries TRBV27 and TRBJ2-7; D perhaps matches TRBD1 (6 bases). Per the germline V gene, CDR1 is MNHEY and CDR2 is SMNVEV (reference sequence). The CDR3 has 14 amino acids. V was pared by 4 bases and J by 4 bases, with 14 bases between. CDR3 nucleotide sequence: TGTGCCAGCAGTTCCCTGACAGGTACATACGAGCAGTACTTC. Protein product: CASSSLTGTYEQYF.

This chain joins TRBV5-1 and TRBJ2-5; 8 bases align to TRBD2. Germline V gene data show CDR1 as SGHRS and CDR2 as YFSETQ. The CDR3 runs 14 residues. The V gene end was trimmed by 4 bases and the J gene end by 4 bases; junction bases not matched to a gene: 6. The CDR3: CASSRSGSRETQYF. The CDR3 nucleotides are TGCGCCAGCAGCCGGAGCGGGAGTAGAGAGACCCAGTACTTC.

The V gene is TRBV14, the J gene TRBJ2-7, with 7 nucleotides matching TRBD1. Germline V lookup: CDR1 SGHDN, CDR2 FVKESK. V trimming: 0 bases; J trimming: 2 bases; junction bases outside the gene matches: 7. The CDR3 consists of 16 residues. The CDR3 spells CASSQDPPDRPYEQYF. In DNA form, the CDR3 reads TGTGCCAGCAGCCAAGATCCCCCGGACAGGCCCTACGAGCAGTACTTC.

The chain links TRBV7-3 to TRBJ2-1, with 8 bases matching TRBD1. CDR3 size: 19 residues. J was trimmed by 0 bases and V by 4 bases; bases with no gene match: 14. Germline values: CDR1 SGHTA, CDR2 FQGTGA. CDR3 protein: CASSSIPPGQASSYNEQFF. The CDR3, as DNA: TGTGCCAGCAGCTCAATACCTCCGGGACAGGCGAGCTCCTACAATGAGCAGTTCTTC.

This clone occurred a few times. The chain carries TRBV18 and TRBJ2-4; 7 positions match TRBD1. The CDR3 loop spans 14 amino acids. Germline V CDR1 and CDR2: KGHSH, LQKENI. V lost 3 bases to trimming and J lost 8 bases; unmatched junction nucleotides: 7. The CDR3 loop is CASSPLTGRDIQYF. The CDR3 coding sequence is TGTGCCAGCTCACCCCTGACAGGGAGAGACATTCAGTACTTC.

The chain is built from TRBV9 and TRBJ1-6; D is possibly TRBD1 (5 bases). This CDR3 has 14 residues. Trimming took 1 base from V and 10 from J, leaving 12 bases between them. Per the germline V gene, CDR1 is SGDLS and CDR2 is YYNGEE. The CDR3 DNA reads TGTGCCAGCAGCGTAACGGACAATCAGTCACCCCTCCACTTT. Amino acids: CASSVTDNQSPLHF.

The J gene is TRBJ2-7, the V gene TRBV28, with unresolved D. The V end was cut by 3 bases, the J end by 2 bases, with 17 bases between. Per the germline V gene, CDR1 is MDHEN and CDR2 is SYDVKM. The CDR3 length is 16 residues. The CDR3 sequence is CASSFPDGAYTYEQYF. DNA for the CDR3: TGTGCCAGCAGTTTCCCAGACGGAGCCTACACCTACGAGCAGTACTTC.

V is TRBV5-1 and J is TRBJ2-7, with D possibly being TRBD1 (6 bases). The CDR3 length is 14 residues. From germline, CDR1 is SGHRS and CDR2 YFSETQ. Deletions cut 2 bases from V and 4 bases from J, with 13 bases between. In nucleotides, the CDR3 is TGCGCCAGCAGCTTTCACGAGACAGGATACGAGCAGTACTTC. It codes for CASSFHETGYEQYF.

The chain is built from TRBV18 and TRBJ2-2, with unresolved D. The CDR3 totals 12 residues. Germline V gives CDR1 KGHSH, CDR2 LQKENI. The V gene lost 3 bases and the J gene lost 8 bases, with 7 bases spanning the gap. The CDR3 protein is CASSPNTGELFF. The CDR3 nucleotides are TGTGCCAGCTCACCGAATACTGGGGAGCTGTTTTTT.

V gene TRBV5-6 combines with J gene TRBJ1-1, with D perhaps matching TRBD1 (5 bases). Germline lookup yields CDR1 SGHDT and CDR2 YYEEEE. Trimming removed 3 bases from V and 0 bases from J, with 12 bases in between. This CDR3 is 15 amino acids long. The CDR3 DNA is TGTGCCAGCAGCTGGGCGGGGGGTTTGAACACTGAAGCTTTCTTT. Residues: CASSWAGGLNTEAFF.

This chain links TRBV30 with TRBJ2-5; 8 nucleotides match TRBD1. V lost 5 bases, J lost 5 bases, and 10 bases stayed unmatched. Germline assignment: CDR1 GTSNPN and CDR2 SVGIG (reference sequence). The CDR3 totals 14 residues. CDR3 bases: TGTGCCTGGGGGACTCAGGGGGCCAAGGAGACCCAGTACTTC. Translated, it gives CAWGTQGAKETQYF.

The gene calls are TRBV14 and TRBJ1-1; D is unresolved. The germline V gene has CDR1 SGHDN and CDR2 FVKESK. The CDR3 covers 15 residues. V was cut by 1 base and J by 1 base, with 10 bases left in between. The CDR3 DNA reads TGTGCCAGCAGCCAAGGGGCAGGATGGAACACTGAAGCTTTCTTT. Amino acids: CASSQGAGWNTEAFF.

This clone was seen more than once but under ten times. The gene calls are TRBV7-3 and TRBJ2-1; tentatively, D is TRBD2 (5 bases). The CDR3 extends over 15 amino acids. Germline V gives CDR1 SGHTA, CDR2 FQGTGA. Trimming shortened V by 3 bases and J by 0 bases, and 9 bases separated the two germline ends. CDR3 in DNA: TGTGCCAGCAGCTTCGGACTCCTCTCCTACAATGAGCAGTTCTTC. This encodes CASSFGLLSYNEQFF.